Below, one TCR beta chain is given with its context. The antigen remains undetermined. The data were produced by immunoSEQ multiplex PCR, yet TCRdb's version contains in-frame clones alone and is incomplete. The table has roughly 42,000 clones, about 90% seen once. This sample stems from a study of resident and recirculating memory T cells in vitiligo. Study-wide context: Epidermis came from shave biopsies of lesional and nonlesional sites, plus PBMCs. Points from the study as a whole: Non-conserved TCRs across sites and patients suggested distinct clones per lesion.

Trimming pared 3 bases from V and 5 bases from J, leaving 14 bases between. The CDR3 loop spans 14 amino acids. CDR1 and CDR2 (germline): SGHKS, YYEKEE (reference sequence). Stable vitiligo meant no lesion change over the previous 6 months. The chain carries TRBV5-5 and TRBJ2-5; tentatively, D is TRBD2 (6 bases). The sequence came from a male donor with vitiligo. Sequencing used blood. The CDR3 spells CASSSGDFLETQYF. CDR3 nucleotide sequence: TGTGCCAGCAGCTCGGGGGACTTCCTTGAGACCCAGTACTTC.